This TCR beta chain derives from a study of T cell responses to AZD1222 COVID-19 vaccine. Study-wide findings and caveats: CD4 TCRs linked to vaccination spanned spike, dominating at 160-218 and 743-854. There were mostly white British donors and more females than males, and clonal diversity was possibly underestimated. Samples come after the peak T cell response, not at day 14. After two AZD1222 doses, spike-specific TCR breadth and depth rose versus day 0.

On this clone itself: What it binds is unknown.

Sequencing used immunoSEQ multiplex PCR; TCRdb keeps in-frame clones, though not all of them. The sample records 75,000 to 100,000 clones, around nine tenths being singletons. The germline CDR1 and CDR2 sequences are LGHDT and YNNKEL (reference sequence). CDR3 length: 14 amino acids. V lost 4 bases and J lost 2; bases outside the gene matches: 2. Sequences were derived from peripheral blood, sampled on day 0 of AZD1222 vaccination. V is TRBV3-1 (or the pseudogene TRBV3-2) and J is TRBJ2-7; 10 bases agree with TRBD2. The receptor's source is an adult in good health. The CDR3 DNA follows: TGTGCCAGCAGCCTAGCGGGAGGCACCTACGAGCAGTACTTC. This codes for CASSLAGGTYEQYF.